The entry below gives a single T cell receptor beta chain sequence along with its context. The sample holds many counts of this clonotype. Its specific antigen is unknown. No qualities accompany the bases; no much larger clone lies one base away. Preparation of the library involved PCR. Sequencer: Illumina HiSeq 2000. Using fastp trimming at Q25 and MiXCR clonotype assembly, TCRdb reanalyzed the public sequencing data and kept in-frame beta chains. A single entry per CDR3 protein holds the most common genes and DNA from its merged rows. This sample holds fewer than 90,000 distinct CDR3 sequences; around 54% were observed only once. Roughly 11% of the sample goes to the ten largest clones. The sample originates from a study of CDR3 diversity in severe acne (dated by TCRdb to between 2018 and 2021). CDR1 and CDR2, looked up from the germline V gene, are SGDLS and YYNGEE. Inclusive of the bounding cysteine and phenylalanine, the CDR3 is 14 residues long. Only CDR3 DNA remains: 42 bases, in frame from the first base. The junction carries 12 bases between V and J, which are trimmed by 4 bases and 2 bases respectively.

This receptor chain uses TRBV9 and TRBJ1-1; too little of a D gene remains to name it. The sample taken for sequencing was blood. The source is a male donor with severe acne vulgaris. The DNA is as follows: TGTGCCAGCAGCCCCCGACCGGACAACACTGAAGCTTTCTTT. Its protein product is CASSPRPDNTEAFF. With the portions outside the CDR3 filled from the reference TRBV9 and TRBJ1-1 genes, the complete variable region becomes DSGVTQTPKHLITATGQRVTLRCSPRSGDLSVYWYQQSLDQGLQFLIQYYNGEERAKGNILERFSAQQFPDLHSELNLSSLELGDSALYFCASSPRPDNTEAFFGQGTRLTVV.